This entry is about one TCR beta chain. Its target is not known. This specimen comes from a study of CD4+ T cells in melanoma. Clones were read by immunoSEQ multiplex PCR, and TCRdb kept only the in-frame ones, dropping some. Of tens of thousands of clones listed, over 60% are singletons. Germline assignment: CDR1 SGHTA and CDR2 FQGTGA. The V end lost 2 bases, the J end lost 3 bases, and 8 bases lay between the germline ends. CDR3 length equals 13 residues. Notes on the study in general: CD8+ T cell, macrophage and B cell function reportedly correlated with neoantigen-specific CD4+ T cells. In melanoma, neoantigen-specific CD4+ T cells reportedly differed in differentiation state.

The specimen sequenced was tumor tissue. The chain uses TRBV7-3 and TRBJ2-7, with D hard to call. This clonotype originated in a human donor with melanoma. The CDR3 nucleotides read TGTGCCAGCAGCTTAGCGCAACACTACGAGCAGTACTTC. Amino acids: CASSLAQHYEQYF. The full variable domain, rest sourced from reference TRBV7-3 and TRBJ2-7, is GAGVSQTPSNKVTEKGKYVELRCDPISGHTALYWYRQSLGQGPEFLIYFQGTGAADDSGLPNDRFFAVRPEGSVSTLKIQRTERGDSAVYLCASSLAQHYEQYFGPGTRLTVT.